This T cell receptor beta chain was captured by sequencing in a study of T cell clonality in common variable immunodeficiency (dated by TCRdb to about 2015). Standard criteria, namely reduction of serum IgG, IgA and/or IgM below the normal range together with specific antibody deficiency, were applied for the diagnosis of CVID. There were 40 to 45 subjects in the CVID group (29 male and around 15 female), ranging in age from about 8 to 64 years, with a mean age of 40. Most CVID patients and most healthy controls were of Caucasian heritage. All CVID subjects had received replacement immunoglobulin therapy for at least one year at the time of study participation. When blood was collected, none of the CVID subjects were ill or on immunomodulatory or immunosuppressive medication. Heparinized peripheral whole blood samples of about 5 to 9 ml were obtained from each donor. Genomic DNA from adults with common variable immune deficiency (CVID) and from healthy adult controls was used for sequencing of TCRbeta CDR3 repertoires. To isolate peripheral blood mononuclear cells, diluted blood was subjected to density centrifugation over Hypaque 1077 or Ficoll-Paque. Genomic DNA was obtained from unsorted mononuclear cells through either Qiagen column purification or a centrifugation-based method.

For sequencing input, CVID and control samples contributed equivalent amounts of genomic DNA. For every sample, a 60 bp segment covering the rearranged TCRbeta CDR3 region was amplified and then sequenced. TCRbeta amplification used the immunoSEQ assay, a bias-corrected multiplex PCR with high-throughput sequencing. From the authors' description of their analysis: Each unique nucleotide sequence was treated as a clone and annotated with V, D and J genes, copy number and frequency. Sequences were labeled productive if in frame, and non-productive if out of frame or containing stop codons. As previously described, clonality was calculated on the basis of Shannon's entropy. The predicted amino acid sequences of productive clones were used to derive the mean CDR3 Kyte-Doolittle hydropathy. The R hclust function was used to hierarchically cluster scaled V gene usage with Manhattan distance and complete linkage. Clone sharing by CDR3 amino acid sequence was assessed by resampling 12 repertoires per group over 100 rounds. Repertoires were searched for roughly 63 published EBV-specific and a few hundred published CMV-specific TCRbeta sequences. Two CVID samples yielding fewer than 10,000 sequences were excluded from analysis, leaving a few dozen CVID repertoires. TCRdb provides this immuneACCESS table in a form limited to in-frame rearrangements. Some clones are lacking; in checked studies, under half of them reflect an unresolved V gene, and why the rest are absent is not known. That table is the source of V, J and clone size, and D and trimming were worked out from the DNA. This sample has fewer than 25,000 clones, none of them a singleton. The ten largest clones represent roughly 2.5% of the sample.

The CDR3 holds 18 amino acids from the cysteine to the phenylalanine. The DNA has 45 bases, all within the CDR3, and is read from base 1. CDR1 and CDR2 (KGHSH, LQKENI) derive from the germline V gene. The trim is 6 bases for V and 11 bases for J, with a gap of 29 bases between the germline ends. As concerns this clone: Its antigen has not been determined. The CDR3 end is not reached by the read, which stops 3 residues before it; the germline J gene fills it in. This same CDR3 is encoded by further DNA sequences in the sample.

Beyond this particular receptor, the publication reports: Differences among patients in the CVID cohort limited the correlations between repertoire features and clinical complications. Healthy controls shared more TCRbeta clones with each other than CVID subjects shared among themselves (p < 0.0001). Compared with healthy controls, CVID subjects showed increased TCRbeta clonality (t-test p = 0.018), a feature most characteristic of about a third of subjects. Despite equal DNA input, controls averaged roughly 84,000 unique sequences per sample versus about 32,000 in CVID samples. Reportedly, TCRbeta sequences from CVID had fewer deletions and N-nucleotide insertions, and highly modified clones with 13 or more V deletions were absent from CVID. It was noted by the authors that sequencing of the repertoires of T cell subpopulations would be needed to clarify the cause of the increased clonality in CVID.

The sample consisted of peripheral blood mononuclear cells. The V gene is TRBV18 and the J gene is TRBJ1-6; the D gene is not confidently resolved. The source of this sequence is a human donor with common variable immunodeficiency. The CDR3 here reads CASSSDFLGWAQVTPLHF. The CDR3 DNA, read in part, is TGTGCCAGCTCCTCCGATTTTTTAGGATGGGCTCAGGTGACACCC.